The clone carrying this T cell receptor (beta chain) has just one count. The target antigen is unknown. This sample was included in a study of OX40 agonist ivuxolimab in advanced cancers. Study at large: Dosing consisted of intravenous ivuxolimab at 0.01 to 10 mg/kg every 2 weeks.

Regarding the study as a whole: With doses of 0.1-3.0 mg/kg, partial responders showed among the lowest clonal expansion.

Deletions cut 2 bases from V and 2 bases from J, with 9 bases between. The germline V gene has CDR1 SQVTM and CDR2 ANQGSEA. This CDR3 has 13 amino acids. Libraries were prepared by immunoSEQ multiplex PCR; TCRdb keeps only in-frame clonotypes and omits some of them. The sample holds 45,000 to 50,000 clones; 80% to 90% are singletons and the top ten take around half. This sample comprised CD4+ or CD8+ T cells sorted from blood, obtained in a trial of the OX40 agonist ivuxolimab. This TCR was sampled from an adult with an advanced solid tumor such as melanoma, head and neck, liver or kidney cancer. The V and J genes are TRBV29-1 and TRBJ2-5; unclear D gene. The CDR3 loop is CSVEFTLQETQYF. The CDR3 DNA follows: TGCAGCGTTGAATTTACACTACAAGAGACCCAGTACTTC.